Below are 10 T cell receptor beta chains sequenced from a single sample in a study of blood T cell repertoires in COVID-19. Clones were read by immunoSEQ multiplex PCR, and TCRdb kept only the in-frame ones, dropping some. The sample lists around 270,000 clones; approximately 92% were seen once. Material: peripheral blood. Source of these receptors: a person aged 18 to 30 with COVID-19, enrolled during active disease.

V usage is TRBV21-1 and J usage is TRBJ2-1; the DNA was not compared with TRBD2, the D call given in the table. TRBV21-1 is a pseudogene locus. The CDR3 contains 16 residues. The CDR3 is CASSPPPGWRGNEQFF. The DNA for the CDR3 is TGTGCCAGCAGCCCCCCACCGGGTTGGAGGGGCAATGAGCAGTTCTTC.

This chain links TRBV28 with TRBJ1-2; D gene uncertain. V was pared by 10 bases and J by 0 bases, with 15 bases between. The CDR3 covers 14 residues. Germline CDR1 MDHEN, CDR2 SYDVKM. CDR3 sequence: CAIKGDSSNYGYTF. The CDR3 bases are TGTGCCATCAAGGGAGATTCCTCTAACTATGGCTACACCTTC.

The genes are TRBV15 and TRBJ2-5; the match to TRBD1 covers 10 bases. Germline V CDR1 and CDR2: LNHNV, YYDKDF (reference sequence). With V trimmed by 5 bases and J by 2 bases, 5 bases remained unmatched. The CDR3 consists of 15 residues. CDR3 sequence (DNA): TGTGCCACCAGCTCTGACAGGGGGCCTCAAGAGACCCAGTACTTC. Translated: CATSSDRGPQETQYF. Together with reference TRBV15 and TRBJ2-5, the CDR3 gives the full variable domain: DAMVIQNPRYQVTQFGKPVTLSCSQTLNHNVMYWYQQKSSQAPKLLFHYYDKDFNNEADTPDNFQSRRPNTSFCFLDIRSPGLGDTAMYLCATSSDRGPQETQYFGPGTRLLVL.

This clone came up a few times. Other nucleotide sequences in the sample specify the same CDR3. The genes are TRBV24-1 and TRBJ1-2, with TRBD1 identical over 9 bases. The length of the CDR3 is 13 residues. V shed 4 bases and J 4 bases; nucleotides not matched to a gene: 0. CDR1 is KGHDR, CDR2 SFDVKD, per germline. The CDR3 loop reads CATSEGQGYGYTF. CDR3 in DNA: TGTGCCACCAGTGAGGGACAGGGCTATGGCTACACCTTC.

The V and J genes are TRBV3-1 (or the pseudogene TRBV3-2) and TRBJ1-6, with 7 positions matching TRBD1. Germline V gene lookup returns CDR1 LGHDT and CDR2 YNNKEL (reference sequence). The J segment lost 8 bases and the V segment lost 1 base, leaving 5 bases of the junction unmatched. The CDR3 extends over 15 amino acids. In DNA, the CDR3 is TGTGCCAGCAGCCAAGTAAGAGACAGGGATTCACCCCTCCACTTT. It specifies CASSQVRDRDSPLHF.

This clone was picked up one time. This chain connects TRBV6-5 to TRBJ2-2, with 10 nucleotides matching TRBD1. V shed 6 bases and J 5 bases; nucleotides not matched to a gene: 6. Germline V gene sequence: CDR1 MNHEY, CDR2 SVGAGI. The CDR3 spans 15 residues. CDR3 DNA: TGTGCCAGCAGGAGAGACAGGGGGCGGACCGGGGAGCTGTTTTTT. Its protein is CASRRDRGRTGELFF.

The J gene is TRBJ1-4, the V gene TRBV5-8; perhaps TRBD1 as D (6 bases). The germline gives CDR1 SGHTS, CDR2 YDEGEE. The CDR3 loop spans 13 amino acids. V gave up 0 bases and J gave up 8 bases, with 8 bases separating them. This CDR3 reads CASSLVGGEKLFF. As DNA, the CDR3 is TGTGCCAGCAGCTTGGTAGGGGGAGAAAAACTGTTTTTT. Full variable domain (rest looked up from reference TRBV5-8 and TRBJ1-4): EAGVTQSPTHLIKTRGQQATLRCSPISGHTSVYWYQQALGLGLQFLLWYDEGEERNRGNFPPRFSGRQFPNYSSELNVNALELEDSALYLCASSLVGGEKLFFGSGTQLSVL.

CDR3 loop: CATSDSDRGYGYTF. As DNA, the CDR3 is TGTGCCACCAGTGATTCCGACAGGGGCTATGGCTACACCTTC. This sequence joins TRBV24-1 and TRBJ1-2; 8 bases agree with TRBD1. The CDR3 sequence is 14 residues long. The V segment lost 2 bases and the J segment 4 bases; nucleotides outside the gene matches: 2. Germline V gene lookup returns CDR1 KGHDR and CDR2 SFDVKD.

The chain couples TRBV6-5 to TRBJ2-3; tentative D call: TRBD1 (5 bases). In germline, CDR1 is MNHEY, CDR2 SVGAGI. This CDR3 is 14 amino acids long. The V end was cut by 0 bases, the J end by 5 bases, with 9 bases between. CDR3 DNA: TGTGCCAGCAGTTACTCGCAGGGCATAGATACGCAGTATTTT. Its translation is CASSYSQGIDTQYF.

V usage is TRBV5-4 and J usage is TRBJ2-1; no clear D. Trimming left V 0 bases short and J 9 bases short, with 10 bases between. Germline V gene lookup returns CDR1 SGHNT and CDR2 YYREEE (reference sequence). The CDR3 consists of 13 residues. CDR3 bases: TGTGCCAGCAGCTTGGGCTCCGGGTTTGAGCAGTTCTTC. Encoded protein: CASSLGSGFEQFF.